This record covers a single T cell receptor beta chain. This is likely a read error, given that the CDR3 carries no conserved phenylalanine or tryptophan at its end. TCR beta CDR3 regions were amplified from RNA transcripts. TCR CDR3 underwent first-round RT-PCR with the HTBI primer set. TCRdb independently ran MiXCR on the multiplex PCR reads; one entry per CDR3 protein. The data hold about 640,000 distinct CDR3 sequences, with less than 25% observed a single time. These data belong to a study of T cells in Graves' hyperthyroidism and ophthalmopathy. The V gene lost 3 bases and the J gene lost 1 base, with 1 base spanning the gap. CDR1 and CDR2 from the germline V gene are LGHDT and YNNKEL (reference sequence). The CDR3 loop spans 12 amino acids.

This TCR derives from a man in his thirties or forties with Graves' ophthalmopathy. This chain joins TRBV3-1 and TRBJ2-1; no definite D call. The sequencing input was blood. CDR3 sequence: CASSQSYNEQFL. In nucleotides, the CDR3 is TGTGCCAGCAGCCAGTCCTACAATGAGCAGTTCCTC.